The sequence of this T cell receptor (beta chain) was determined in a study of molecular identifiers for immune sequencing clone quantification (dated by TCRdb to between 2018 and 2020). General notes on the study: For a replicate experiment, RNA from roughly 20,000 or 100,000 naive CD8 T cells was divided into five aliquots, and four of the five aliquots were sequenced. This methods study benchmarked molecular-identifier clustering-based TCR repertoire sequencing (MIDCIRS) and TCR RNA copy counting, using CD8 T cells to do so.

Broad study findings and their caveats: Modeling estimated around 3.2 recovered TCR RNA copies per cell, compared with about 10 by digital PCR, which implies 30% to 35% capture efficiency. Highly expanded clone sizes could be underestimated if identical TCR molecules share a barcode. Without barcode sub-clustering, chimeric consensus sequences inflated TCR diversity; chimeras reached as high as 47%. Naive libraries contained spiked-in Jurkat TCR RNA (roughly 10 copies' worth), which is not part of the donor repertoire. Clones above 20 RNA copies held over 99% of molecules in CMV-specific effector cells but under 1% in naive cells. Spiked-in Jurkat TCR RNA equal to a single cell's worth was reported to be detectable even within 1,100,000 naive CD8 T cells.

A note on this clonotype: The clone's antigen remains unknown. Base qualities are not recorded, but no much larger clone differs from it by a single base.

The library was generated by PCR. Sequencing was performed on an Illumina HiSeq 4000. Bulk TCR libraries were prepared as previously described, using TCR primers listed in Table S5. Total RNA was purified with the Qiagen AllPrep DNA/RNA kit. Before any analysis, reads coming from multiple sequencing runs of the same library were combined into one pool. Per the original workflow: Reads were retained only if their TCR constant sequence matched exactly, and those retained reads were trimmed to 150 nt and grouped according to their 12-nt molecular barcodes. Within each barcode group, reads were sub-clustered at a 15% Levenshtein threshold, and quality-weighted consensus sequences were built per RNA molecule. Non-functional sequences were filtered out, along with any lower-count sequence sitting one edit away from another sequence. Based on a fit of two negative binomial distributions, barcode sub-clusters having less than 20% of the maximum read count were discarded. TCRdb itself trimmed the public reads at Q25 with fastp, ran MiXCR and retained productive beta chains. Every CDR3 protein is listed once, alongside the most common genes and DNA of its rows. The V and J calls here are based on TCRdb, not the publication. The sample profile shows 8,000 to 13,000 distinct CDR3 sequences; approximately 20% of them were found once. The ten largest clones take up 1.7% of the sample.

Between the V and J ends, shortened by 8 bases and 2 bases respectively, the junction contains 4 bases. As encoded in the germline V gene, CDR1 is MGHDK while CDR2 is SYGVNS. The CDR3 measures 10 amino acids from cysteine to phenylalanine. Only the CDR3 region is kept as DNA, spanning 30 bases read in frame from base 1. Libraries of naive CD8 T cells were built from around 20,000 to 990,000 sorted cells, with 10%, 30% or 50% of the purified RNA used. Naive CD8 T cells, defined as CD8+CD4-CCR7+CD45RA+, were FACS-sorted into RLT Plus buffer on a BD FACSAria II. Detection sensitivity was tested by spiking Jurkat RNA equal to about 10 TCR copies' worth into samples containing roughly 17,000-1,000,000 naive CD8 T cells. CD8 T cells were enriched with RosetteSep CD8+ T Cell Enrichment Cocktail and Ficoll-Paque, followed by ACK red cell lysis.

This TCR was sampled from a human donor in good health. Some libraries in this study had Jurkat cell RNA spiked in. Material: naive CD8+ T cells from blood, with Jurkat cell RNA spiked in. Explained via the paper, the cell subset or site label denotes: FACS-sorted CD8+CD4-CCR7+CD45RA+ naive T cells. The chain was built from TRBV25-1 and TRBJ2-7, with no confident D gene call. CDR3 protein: CASGAYEQYF. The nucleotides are TGTGCCAGCGGAGCCTACGAGCAGTACTTC.